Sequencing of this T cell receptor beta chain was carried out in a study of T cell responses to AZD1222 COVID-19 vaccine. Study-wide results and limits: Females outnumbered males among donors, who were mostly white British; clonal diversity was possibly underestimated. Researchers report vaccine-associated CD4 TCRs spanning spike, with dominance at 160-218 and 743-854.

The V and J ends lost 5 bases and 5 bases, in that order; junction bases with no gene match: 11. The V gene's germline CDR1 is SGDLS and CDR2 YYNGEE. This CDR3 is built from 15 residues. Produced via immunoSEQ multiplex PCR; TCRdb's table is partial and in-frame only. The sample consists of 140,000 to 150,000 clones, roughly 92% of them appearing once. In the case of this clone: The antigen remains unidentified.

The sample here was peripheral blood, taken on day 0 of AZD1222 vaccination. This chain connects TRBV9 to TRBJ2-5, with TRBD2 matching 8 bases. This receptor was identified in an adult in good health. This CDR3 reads CASSPLSGRGETQYF. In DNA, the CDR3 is TGTGCCAGCAGTCCCCTCAGCGGGAGAGGGGAGACCCAGTACTTC.